A single sample is the source of the 2 T cell receptor beta chains below, sequenced in a study of OX40 agonist ivuxolimab in advanced cancers. Method: immunoSEQ multiplex PCR; TCRdb's copy keeps in-frame clones and lacks some. The sample yields tens of thousands of clones, 86% seen once. This specimen consisted of CD4+ or CD8+ T cells sorted from blood, obtained in a trial of the OX40 agonist ivuxolimab. Receptors originate from an adult with an advanced solid tumor such as melanoma, head and neck, liver or kidney cancer.

The chain carries TRBV29-1 and TRBJ2-5; weak D call: TRBD1 (5 bases). The CDR3 has 13 amino acids. V dropped 3 bases and J dropped 6 bases, with 14 bases sitting between them. CDR1 and CDR2 (germline): SQVTM, ANQGSEA. The CDR3 is CSVEGSGWKTQYF. In DNA form, the CDR3 reads TGCAGCGTTGAGGGATCAGGGTGGAAGACCCAGTACTTC.

The chain has TRBV5-1 and TRBJ2-7, with TRBD1 matching over 7 bases. The V gene end was trimmed by 3 bases and the J gene end by 5 bases; junction bases not matched to a gene: 5. Per the germline V gene, CDR1 is SGHRS and CDR2 is YFSETQ. This CDR3 is built from 13 residues. CDR3: CASSSGTVNEQYF. CDR3 in DNA: TGCGCCAGCAGCTCCGGGACAGTCAACGAGCAGTACTTC.